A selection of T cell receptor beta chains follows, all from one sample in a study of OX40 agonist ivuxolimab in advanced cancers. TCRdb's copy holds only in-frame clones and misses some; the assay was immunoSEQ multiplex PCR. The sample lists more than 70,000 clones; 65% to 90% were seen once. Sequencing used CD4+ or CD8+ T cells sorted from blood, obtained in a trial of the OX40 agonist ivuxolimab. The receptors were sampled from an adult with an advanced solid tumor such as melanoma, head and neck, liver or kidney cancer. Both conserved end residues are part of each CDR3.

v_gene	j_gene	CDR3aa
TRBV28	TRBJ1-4	CASRSDRRGEKLFF
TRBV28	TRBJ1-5	CASTLGVARPQHF
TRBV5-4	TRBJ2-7	CASSLGGDRGVHEQYF
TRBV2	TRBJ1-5	CASSDRRPNQPQHF
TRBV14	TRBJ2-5	CASSSVGTGAHETQYF
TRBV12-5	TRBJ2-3	CASGRSGTDTQYF
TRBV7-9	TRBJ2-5	CASSARQGGETQYF
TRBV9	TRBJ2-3	CASSQGWGATDTQYF
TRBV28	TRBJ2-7	CASSTNTGAYEQYF
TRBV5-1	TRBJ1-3	CASSLDAGTGNTIYF
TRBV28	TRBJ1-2	CASSPPAGTGNYGYTF
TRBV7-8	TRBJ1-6	CASSLRGGNSPLHF
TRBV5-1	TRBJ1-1	CASSLVQANTEAFF
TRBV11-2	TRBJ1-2	CASSLEPGVYGYTF
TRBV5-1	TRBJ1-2	CASRPGVGPYGYTF
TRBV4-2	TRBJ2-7	CASSQNWAREQYF
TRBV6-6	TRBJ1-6	CASSTGAHSPLHF
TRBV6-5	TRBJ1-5	CASSYSNGPQHF
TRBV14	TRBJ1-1	CASSRKNTEAFF
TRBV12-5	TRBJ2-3	CASGLGLAGVDTQYF
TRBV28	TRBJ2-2	CASRRFVWVSNTGELFF
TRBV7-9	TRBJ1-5	CASSPGGFTNQPQHF
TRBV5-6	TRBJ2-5	CASSIIPGHLQETQYF
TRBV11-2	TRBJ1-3	CASSLRGAAPGNTIYF
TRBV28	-	CASSLGGHYEQYF
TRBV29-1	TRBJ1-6	CSAGQGGNSPLHF
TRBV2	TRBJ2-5	CASTGGLRGTQYF
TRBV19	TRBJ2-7	CASSMRIGGQLTYEQYF
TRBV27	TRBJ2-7	CASSSISPGLYEQYF
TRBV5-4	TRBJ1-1	CASSLMTGGNTEAFF